This TCR beta chain originates from a study of STAT5B mutations in CD4+ large granular lymphocyte leukemia. Study findings and constraints: No patients shared main leukemic clonotypes, though around 24% appeared at low frequency elsewhere. Data were not HLA-matched across samples.

TCRdb's copy holds only in-frame clones and misses some; the assay was immunoSEQ multiplex PCR. The sample lists some 34,000 clones, 65% to 80% seen once, with roughly 2.3% in the top ten. Notes on this clone: Its antigen is undetermined.

This clonotype originated in a human donor in good health. The sample taken for sequencing was CD4+ T cells from blood buffy coats.

The DNA for the CDR3 is TGTGCCAGCAGTAGGGGCCGTTCCGCTAACTATGGCTACACCTTC. As protein: CASSRGRSANYGYTF. V usage is TRBV6-5 and J usage is TRBJ1-2, with TRBD1 as a possible D gene (5 bases). CDR3 size: 15 residues. With 5 bases removed from V and 0 bases from J, the gap between germline ends came to 13 bases. Germline CDR1 MNHEY, CDR2 SVGAGI.